The entry below gives a single TCR beta chain sequence along with its context. The CDR3 length is 12 residues. Trimming stripped 2 bases from V and 8 bases from J, with 8 bases between. Germline assignment: CDR1 SGHAT and CDR2 FQNNGV. The data derive from a study of T cell responses to AZD1222 COVID-19 vaccine. Clones were sequenced by immunoSEQ multiplex PCR, and TCRdb holds only the in-frame ones, with some missing. The table records more than 95,000 clones, around nine tenths of them present only once. The chain has TRBV11-2 and TRBJ2-3; no reliable D call. This clonotype was sampled from an adult in good health. The sequencing here drew on peripheral blood, taken on day 0 of AZD1222 vaccination. The CDR3 DNA sequence: TGTGCCAGCAGCTTACCGCTGGTTACGCAGTATTTT. It translates to CASSLPLVTQYF.